This T cell receptor beta chain was recovered during a study of blood T cell repertoires in COVID-19. Across the study: Italy, Spain and the United States were the sources of the convalescent and acute COVID-19 samples.

Produced via immunoSEQ multiplex PCR; TCRdb's table is partial and in-frame only. The sample lists about 64,000 clones; 88% were seen once. This CDR3 has 14 amino acids. The V gene's germline CDR1 is SGHRS and CDR2 YFSETQ. With 9 bases removed from V and 1 base from J, the gap between germline ends came to 15 bases. The chain links TRBV5-1 to TRBJ2-3, with D unresolved. The sample taken for sequencing was PBMCs or T cells enriched from blood (not recorded which). The receptor's source is a woman between 40 and 55 years old who had recovered from COVID-19. The DNA of the CDR3 is TGCGCCACCTCAACACAGCCCGGCACAGATACGCAGTATTTT. This gives the protein CATSTQPGTDTQYF.